The 12 T cell receptor beta chains below all came from one sample that was sequenced in a study of technical replicates of blood from a few donors. Assay used: immunoSEQ multiplex PCR; TCRdb lists only in-frame clones, some missing. Seen here are 45,000 to 50,000 clones, 92% observed once, and the top ten hold 3% to 4%. The sequencing input was PBMCs. These receptors came from a human donor in good health. Some clones in this sample may be carry-over from other donors' samples.

This rearrangement joins TRBV7-2 to TRBJ2-7; the D gene is possibly TRBD1 (5 bases). The CDR3 has 13 residues. The V end was cut by 2 bases, the J end by 5 bases, with 10 bases between. From germline, CDR1 is SGHTA and CDR2 FQGNSA. The CDR3 sequence: CASSLSQGDEQYF. CDR3 nucleotide sequence: TGTGCCAGCAGCTTATCTCAGGGCGACGAGCAGTACTTC.

V usage is TRBV7-8 and J usage is TRBJ2-1; no clear D. The CDR3 is 17 amino acids. The germline V gene has CDR1 SGHVS and CDR2 FQNEAQ. V was cut by 1 base and J by 0 bases, with 13 bases left in between. The CDR3 nucleotides are TGTGCCAGCAGCTTAGGGGCTGCTATTAGCTCCTACAATGAGCAGTTCTTC. Translated, it gives CASSLGAAISSYNEQFF.

This chain connects TRBV4-3 to TRBJ2-1; TRBD1 aligns across 11 bases. The CDR3 has 17 residues. From germline, CDR1 is LGHNA and CDR2 YSLEER. J was trimmed by 6 bases and V by 1 base; bases with no gene match: 8. CDR3 sequence reads: CASSQGTGGAGGNEQFF. The CDR3 DNA reads as TGCGCCAGCAGCCAAGGGACAGGGGGCGCGGGTGGCAATGAGCAGTTCTTC.

The genes are TRBV5-4 and TRBJ2-5, with D unclear. The CDR3 extends over 15 amino acids. V was trimmed by 0 bases and J by 5 bases, leaving 14 bases between them. Germline CDR1 SGHNT, CDR2 YYREEE (reference sequence). CDR3 sequence (DNA): TGTGCCAGCAGCTTGGGTGGCCGAGGCCTGGAGACCCAGTACTTC. It is translated as CASSLGGRGLETQYF.

The V and J genes are TRBV5-4 and TRBJ2-7; 14 nucleotides line up with TRBD2. The germline V gene encodes CDR1 SGHNT and CDR2 YYREEE (reference sequence). Trimming cost V 3 bases and J 7 bases; bases outside gene matches: 6. The CDR3 sequence is 15 residues long. Here the CDR3 DNA reads TGTGCCAGCAGCTACCCGGGACTAGCGGGGGATGAGCAGTACTTC. Translated, it gives CASSYPGLAGDEQYF.

The rearrangement joins TRBV11-2 to TRBJ2-5; D is uncertain. Trimming removed 8 bases from V and 4 bases from J, with 17 bases in between. The CDR3 has 14 residues. Per germline, CDR1 SGHAT and CDR2 FQNNGV. In DNA form, the CDR3 reads TGTGCCAGCCGGAACCTGCCTCCGGGAGAGACCCAGTACTTC. It is translated as CASRNLPPGETQYF.

This clone was observed once. The chain recombines TRBV19 with TRBJ1-2; 9 nucleotides line up with TRBD1. Germline-derived CDR1 and CDR2 are LNHDA and SQIVND (reference sequence). This CDR3 has 15 residues. The junction had 9 bases not matched to a gene; V was cut back by 6 bases and J by 4 bases. The CDR3 loop is CASRTFTGGGYGYTF. In DNA form, the CDR3 reads TGTGCCAGTAGAACGTTCACAGGGGGCGGCTATGGCTACACCTTC.

The genes are TRBV6-5 and TRBJ1-2, with D perhaps TRBD1 (5 bases). The V gene lost 6 bases and the J gene lost 5 bases, with 16 bases spanning the gap. Per the germline V gene, CDR1 is MNHEY and CDR2 is SVGAGI. The CDR3 consists of 14 residues. The DNA of the CDR3 is TGTGCCAGCAGGAAGAGATCAGGGAATTATGGCTACACCTTC. Its translation: CASRKRSGNYGYTF.

The chain is built from TRBV4-1 and TRBJ2-3; 13 bases are shared with TRBD2. CDR3 length: 19 residues. The ends lost 1 base at V and 2 bases at J; junction bases unmatched: 9. Germline V CDR1 and CDR2: MGHRA, YSYEKL. CDR3 DNA: TGCGCCAGCAGCCAAGTAATTGCGACTAGCGGGGGGAACACAGATACGCAGTATTTT. Translating it yields CASSQVIATSGGNTDTQYF.

This clone was found once. The chain's CDR3 is CASRVPGQGDGYTF. Written as DNA, the CDR3 is TGCGCCAGCCGGGTTCCGGGACAGGGAGACGGCTACACCTTC. The chain is built from TRBV4-1 and TRBJ1-2; 9 bases agree with TRBD1. The trim removed 8 bases at V and 8 bases at J, leaving 12 bases unmatched. Germline-derived CDR1 and CDR2 are MGHRA and YSYEKL. CDR3 length equals 14 residues.

The chain carries TRBV27 and TRBJ2-2; 7 nucleotides match TRBD1. In germline, CDR1 is MNHEY, CDR2 SMNVEV (reference sequence). The junction had 9 bases not matched to a gene; V was cut back by 6 bases and J by 5 bases. This CDR3 is 15 amino acids long. DNA of the CDR3: TGTGCCAGCAGCCGTCAGGGGGAATTGACCGGGGAGCTGTTTTTT. It translates to CASSRQGELTGELFF.

This chain joins TRBV4-3 and TRBJ1-3; TRBD1 is a possible D gene (5 bases). V lost 3 bases and J lost 4, with 16 bases in between. Germline CDR1 is LGHNA and CDR2 is YSLEER. CDR3 size: 16 residues. In nucleotides, the CDR3 is TGCGCCAGCAGCCAGTCGAGCGGGGGGTCGGGAAACACCATATATTTT. Translation: CASSQSSGGSGNTIYF.